These T cell receptor beta chains were read from a single sample in a study of PD-L1 blockade in urothelial cancer. The repertoire was sequenced with immunoSEQ multiplex PCR; TCRdb's copy has only in-frame clones and lacks some. In the table there are about 38,000 clones, 80% to 90% of which are singletons. Material: PBMCs, obtained around atezolizumab (anti-PD-L1) treatment. These receptors all come from a man aged 55 to 69 with urothelial cancer. Each CDR3 is given with its conserved first and last residue. The order of the fields is J gene, clone size, V gene, D gene, CDR3 DNA, CDR3 protein. A D gene is named only where the DNA matches it firmly. Clone size, where shown, is once, few, many, or a class for clones that have expanded.

TRBJ1-5 | few | TRBV4-1 | NA | TGCGCCAGCAGCCAAGATTCCGGTAATGGCAATCAGCCCCAGCATTTT | CASSQDSGNGNQPQHF
TRBJ2-7 | NA | TRBV9 | NA | TGTGCCAGCAGCGTAGATTGGGGCCAATACGAGCAGTACTTC | CASSVDWGQYEQYF
TRBJ2-1 | NA | TRBV5-4 | NA | TGTGCCAGCAGCTCGTTCGGGAGCCACAATGAGCAGTTCTTC | CASSSFGSHNEQFF
TRBJ2-7 | NA | TRBV6-6 | TRBD1 | TGTGCCAGCAGTTACGGCCGACAGGGGCAGTACGAGCAGTACTTC | CASSYGRQGQYEQYF
TRBJ1-2 | NA | TRBV5-6 | NA | TGTGCCAGCAACGCCCGCTGGAGTTCAAATGGCTACACCTTC | CASNARWSSNGYTF
TRBJ1-2 | NA | TRBV20-1 | NA | TGCAGTGCTCCAGCTAACTATGGCTACACCTTC | CSAPANYGYTF
TRBJ2-4 | NA | TRBV5-1 | NA | TGCGCCAGCATGGGGGCAGCCAAAAACATTCAGTACTTC | CASMGAAKNIQYF
TRBJ2-5 | NA | TRBV9 | TRBD1 | TGTGCCAGCAGCGTAGGGGACAGGGCCGCGGAGACCCAGTACTTC | CASSVGDRAAETQYF
TRBJ2-3 | NA | TRBV6-1 | TRBD2 | TGTGCCAGCAGTGAAAGTCGCGGGAGGGCCACAGATACGCAGTATTTT | CASSESRGRATDTQYF
TRBJ2-7 | NA | TRBV19 | TRBD1 | TGTGCCAGTCCACTCCGAGACAGGGGCCATTACGAGCAGTACTTC | CASPLRDRGHYEQYF